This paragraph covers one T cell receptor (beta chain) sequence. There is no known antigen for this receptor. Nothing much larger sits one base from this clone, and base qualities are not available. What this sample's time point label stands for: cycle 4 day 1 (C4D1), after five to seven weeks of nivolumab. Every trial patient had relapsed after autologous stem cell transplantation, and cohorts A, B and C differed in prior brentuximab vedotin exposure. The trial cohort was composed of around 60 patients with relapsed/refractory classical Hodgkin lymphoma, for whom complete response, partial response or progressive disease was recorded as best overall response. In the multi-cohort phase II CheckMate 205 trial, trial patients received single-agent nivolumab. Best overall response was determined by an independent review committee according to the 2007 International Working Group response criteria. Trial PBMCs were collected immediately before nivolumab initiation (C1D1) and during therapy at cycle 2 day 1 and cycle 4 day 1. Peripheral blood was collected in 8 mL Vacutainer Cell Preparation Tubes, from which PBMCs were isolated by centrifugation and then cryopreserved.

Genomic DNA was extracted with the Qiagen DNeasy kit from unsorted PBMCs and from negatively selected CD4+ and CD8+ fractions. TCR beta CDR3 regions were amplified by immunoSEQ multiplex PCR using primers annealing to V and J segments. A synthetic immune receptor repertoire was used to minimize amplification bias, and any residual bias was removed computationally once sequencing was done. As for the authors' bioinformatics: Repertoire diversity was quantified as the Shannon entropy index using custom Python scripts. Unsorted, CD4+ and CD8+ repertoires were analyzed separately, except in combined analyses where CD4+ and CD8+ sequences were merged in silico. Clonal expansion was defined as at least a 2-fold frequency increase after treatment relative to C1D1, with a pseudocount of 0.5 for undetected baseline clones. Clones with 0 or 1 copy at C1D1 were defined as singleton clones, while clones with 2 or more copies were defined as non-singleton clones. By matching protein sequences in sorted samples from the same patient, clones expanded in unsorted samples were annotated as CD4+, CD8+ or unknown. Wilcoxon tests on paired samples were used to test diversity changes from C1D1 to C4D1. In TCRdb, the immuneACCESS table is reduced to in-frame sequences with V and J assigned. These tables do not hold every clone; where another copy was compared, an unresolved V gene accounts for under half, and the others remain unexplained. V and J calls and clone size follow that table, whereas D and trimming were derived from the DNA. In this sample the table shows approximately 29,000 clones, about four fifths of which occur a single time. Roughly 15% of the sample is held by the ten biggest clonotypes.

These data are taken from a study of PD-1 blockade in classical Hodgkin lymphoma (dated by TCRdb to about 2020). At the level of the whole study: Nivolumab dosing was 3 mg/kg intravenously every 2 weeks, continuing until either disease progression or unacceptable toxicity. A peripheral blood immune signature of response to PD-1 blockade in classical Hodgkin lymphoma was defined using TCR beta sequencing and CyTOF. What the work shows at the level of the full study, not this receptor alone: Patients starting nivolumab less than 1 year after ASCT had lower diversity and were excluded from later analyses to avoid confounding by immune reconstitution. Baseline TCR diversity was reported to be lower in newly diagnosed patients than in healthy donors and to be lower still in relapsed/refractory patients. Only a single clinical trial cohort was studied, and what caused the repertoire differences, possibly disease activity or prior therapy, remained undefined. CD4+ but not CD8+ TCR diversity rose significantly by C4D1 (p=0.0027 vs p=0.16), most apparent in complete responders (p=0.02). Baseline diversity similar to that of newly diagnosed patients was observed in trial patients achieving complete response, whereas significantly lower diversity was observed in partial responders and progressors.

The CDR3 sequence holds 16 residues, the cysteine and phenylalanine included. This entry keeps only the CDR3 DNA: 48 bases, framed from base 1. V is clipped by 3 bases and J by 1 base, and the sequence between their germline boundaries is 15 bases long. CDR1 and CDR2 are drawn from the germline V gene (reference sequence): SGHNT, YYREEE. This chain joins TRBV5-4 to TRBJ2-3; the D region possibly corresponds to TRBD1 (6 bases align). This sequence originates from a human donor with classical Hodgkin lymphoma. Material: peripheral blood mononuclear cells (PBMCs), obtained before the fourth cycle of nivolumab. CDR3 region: CASSSLWAGGTDTQYF. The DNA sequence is TGTGCCAGCAGCTCGCTATGGGCAGGGGGCACAGATACGCAGTATTTT.